This entry describes one T cell receptor (beta chain). A read error may produce the germline difference seen at one junction end. These data belong to a study of cytomegalovirus exposure and HLA in healthy donors. This CDR3 region has 12 residues. CDR1 and CDR2 from the germline V gene are SGDLS and YYNGEE. 13 Jbeta primers and 60 Vbeta primers were used for the PCR. Measured with immunoSEQ multiplex PCR; TCRdb has only the in-frame clones, and not every one. The sample lists roughly 110,000 clones; less than 85% were seen once. This receptor was obtained from a woman aged 35 to 49 in good health and CMV-seropositive. Specimen: PBMCs. The chain combines TRBV9 with TRBJ2-5; 7 bases are a match to TRBD1. The CDR3 DNA is TGTGCCAGCAGCGTACCCGGACAGGCCGTGGACTTC. It specifies CASSVPGQAVDF. Looking up the rest from reference TRBV9 and TRBJ2-5 gives the full variable domain: DSGVTQTPKHLITATGQRVTLRCSPRSGDLSVYWYQQSLDQGLQFLIQYYNGEERAKGNILERFSAQQFPDLHSELNLSSLELGDSALYFCASSVPGQAVDFGPGTRLLVL.